The rows below give T cell receptor beta chains drawn from one sample of a study of T cell responses to AZD1222 COVID-19 vaccine. Using immunoSEQ multiplex PCR, the repertoire was profiled, and TCRdb retains in-frame clones only, with some absent. This sample has tens of thousands of clones, with about 83% found just once. The material sequenced was peripheral blood, taken 28 days after the second AZD1222 dose. The receptors were gathered from an adult who received the AZD1222 COVID-19 vaccine. CDR3s include the opening cysteine and the closing phenylalanine or tryptophan. Fields, in order: clone size, CDR3 length, J gene, D gene, V gene, CDR3 DNA, CDR3 protein. A D gene is named only where the DNA matches it firmly. Some rows mark clone size as missing; the rest say once, few, many or name a class of expanded clone.

>.|16|TRBJ1-3|.|TRBV28
TGTGCCAGCAGTTGGGGAGGCTTATACTCTGGAAACACCATATATTTT
CASSWGGLYSGNTIYF
>.|14|TRBJ2-3|.|TRBV6-1
TGTGCCAGCAGTGAAGCGAGCTGGGGCGATACGCAGTATTTT
CASSEASWGDTQYF
>.|13|TRBJ1-2|.|TRBV24-1
TGTGCCACCAGTGGATCGGGGGTCGGGGGCTACACCTTC
CATSGSGVGGYTF
>.|14|TRBJ2-3|TRBD2|TRBV4-2
TGTGCCAGCAGCCAAGTTGGGGGGGGAGATACGCAGTATTTT
CASSQVGGGDTQYF
>few|16|TRBJ1-1|.|TRBV5-1
TGCGCCAGCAGCTTGGAACAGGCCAGGAGGGACACTGAAGCTTTCTTT
CASSLEQARRDTEAFF
>.|16|TRBJ2-6|.|TRBV2
TGTGCCAGCAATTGGGCAATGAGCTCTGGGGCCAACGTCCTGACTTTC
CASNWAMSSGANVLTF
>.|16|TRBJ1-1|.|TRBV7-9
TGTGCCAGCAGCTTAGCCGGCGGATATCAGAACACTGAAGCTTTCTTT
CASSLAGGYQNTEAFF
>.|13|TRBJ2-3|.|TRBV27
TGTGCCAGCAGTTTATTACCCCTGGATACGCAGTATTTT
CASSLLPLDTQYF
>.|17|TRBJ1-1|.|TRBV7-2
TGTGCCAGCAGCTTAGGGCTCTCTTGGGGCACGAACACTGAAGCTTTCTTT
CASSLGLSWGTNTEAFF
>few|15|TRBJ1-2|TRBD1|TRBV5-6
TGTGCCAGCAGGCCCGGACAGGGGCTCGCCTATGGCTACACCTTC
CASRPGQGLAYGYTF
>.|15|TRBJ2-3|TRBD2|TRBV19
TGTGCCAGTAGCGGACTAGCGGGGGGCGTTAATACGCAGTATTTT
CASSGLAGGVNTQYF
>few|17|TRBJ2-1|TRBD1|TRBV28
TGTGCCAGCAGTTTGAGGACAGGACTGAGCTCCTACAATGAGCAGTTCTTC
CASSLRTGLSSYNEQFF
>once|14|TRBJ1-4|.|TRBV9
TGTGCCAGCAGCGCGGGGTCAACTAATGAAAAACTGTTTTTT
CASSAGSTNEKLFF
>once|15|TRBJ2-3|.|TRBV24-1
TGTGCCACCAGTGCCCGGGGAACTAGCACAGATACGCAGTATTTT
CATSARGTSTDTQYF
>.|16|TRBJ1-2|.|TRBV18
TGTGCCAGCTCACCATTTGGGGCAGGGTTGGACTATGGCTACACCTTC
CASSPFGAGLDYGYTF
>.|13|TRBJ1-2|TRBD1|TRBV6-5
TGTGCCAGCAGCACTCTACAGGGGTGGGGCTACACCTTC
CASSTLQGWGYTF
>few|14|TRBJ1-4|.|TRBV9
TGTGCCAGCAGCGTAGGGCAGGACGGGGAAAAACTGTTTTTT
CASSVGQDGEKLFF
>.|17|TRBJ2-3|.|TRBV6-1
TGTGCCAGCAGTGAAGCGAGGAGCTCGGGGATCACAGATACGCAGTATTTT
CASSEARSSGITDTQYF
>.|16|TRBJ1-3|.|TRBV15
TGTGCCACCAGCAGAGATCGGGGTTCCACTGGAAACACCATATATTTT
CATSRDRGSTGNTIYF
>.|20|TRBJ2-6|.|TRBV18
TGTGCCAGCTCACCCTTCTTCCTCACGACCAGGGGATCTGGGGCCAACGTCCTGACTTTC
CASSPFFLTTRGSGANVLTF
>.|12|TRBJ2-7|.|TRBV29-1
TGCAGCGTTGTTCTAGGGCTATACGAGCAGTACTTC
CSVVLGLYEQYF
>.|18|TRBJ2-2|TRBD2|TRBV5-1
TGCGCCAGCAGCTTGGGTCCTAGCGGGGGGACGAACACCGGGGAGCTGTTTTTT
CASSLGPSGGTNTGELFF
>once|13|TRBJ2-7|.|TRBV5-8
TGTGCCAGCAGCCCCAGGGAACCCTACGAGCAGTACTTC
CASSPREPYEQYF
>.|15|TRBJ2-1|.|TRBV7-2
TGTGCCAGCAGCCTTCCGGGACGCTCCTACAATGAGCAGTTCTTC
CASSLPGRSYNEQFF
>.|15|TRBJ2-1|TRBD1|TRBV28
TGTGCCAGCAGTCCCCGCGCCCTTAGACAGGGAATTGAGTTCTTC
CASSPRALRQGIEFF
>.|13|TRBJ2-7|.|TRBV5-1
TGCGCCAGCAGCTTGGGGCAGAACAACGAGCAGTACTTC
CASSLGQNNEQYF
>.|13|TRBJ1-1|TRBD1|TRBV18
TGTGCCAGCTCACAACGGGACAGAGGTGAAGCTTTCTTT
CASSQRDRGEAFF
>.|13|TRBJ1-1|TRBD1|TRBV5-1
TGCGCCAGCAGCGTACAGGGGGCCACTGAAGCTTTCTTT
CASSVQGATEAFF
>.|18|TRBJ2-3|.|TRBV27
TGTGCCAGCACAAACGGGGACGTCGTACATCCTAGCACAGATACGCAGTATTTT
CASTNGDVVHPSTDTQYF
>.|19|TRBJ2-7|TRBD1|TRBV4-2
TGTGCCAGCAGCAGAGCCGGGACAGGGGGCCCTTCCCTAACCTACGAGCAGTACTTC
CASSRAGTGGPSLTYEQYF
>.|14|TRBJ2-5|TRBD1|TRBV5-1
TGCGCCAGCCAACCGGGACAGCCCGAAGAGACCCAGTACTTC
CASQPGQPEETQYF
>.|18|TRBJ1-5|TRBD1|TRBV7-8
TGTGCCAGCAGCTTAGTTCTTGGGGACAGGGGAAGCAATCAGCCCCAGCATTTT
CASSLVLGDRGSNQPQHF
>.|14|TRBJ1-2|.|TRBV4-3
TGCGCCAGCAGCCAAGGGGACGAAAGCTATGGCTACACCTTC
CASSQGDESYGYTF
>.|14|TRBJ2-1|TRBD2|TRBV3-1/TRBV3-2
TGTGCCAGCAGCCAAGACCCAGCGGGGGGTGAGCAGTTCTTC
CASSQDPAGGEQFF
>.|16|TRBJ2-7|TRBD1|TRBV4-3
TGCGCCAGCAGCCAAGACACCGGGACAGCTACCTACGAGCAGTACTTC
CASSQDTGTATYEQYF
>few|16|TRBJ1-1|.|TRBV2
TGTGCCAGCAGTGATACTCCGGACAGTTATGATGATGAAGCTTTCTTT
CASSDTPDSYDDEAFF
>.|14|TRBJ1-5|.|TRBV3-1/TRBV3-2
TGTGCCAGCAGCCAAGATGGTGGGTTTCAGCCCCAGCATTTT
CASSQDGGFQPQHF
>once|15|TRBJ2-3|TRBD1|TRBV5-5
TGTGCCAGCAGCCTCGGACAGGGGAGCACAGATACGCAGTATTTT
CASSLGQGSTDTQYF
>.|12|TRBJ1-6|.|TRBV19
TGTGCCAGTAGTTTCGGGGATTCACCCCTCCACTTT
CASSFGDSPLHF
>.|15|TRBJ1-1|TRBD1|TRBV5-5
TGTGCCAGCAGCTTACAGGGGGCGCTGAACACTGAAGCTTTCTTT
CASSLQGALNTEAFF
>.|13|TRBJ2-4|.|TRBV29-1
TGCAGCGTTGAGTCCGGCGGGGAAGACATTCAGTACTTC
CSVESGGEDIQYF
>.|15|TRBJ2-3|TRBD2|TRBV5-1
TGCGCCAGCAGCTTCCAGGGACTAGTCACAGATACGCAGTATTTT
CASSFQGLVTDTQYF
>.|15|TRBJ1-6|TRBD1|TRBV3-1/TRBV3-2
TGTGCCAGCAGCCAACCCGGACAGGGAGATTCACCCCTCCACTTT
CASSQPGQGDSPLHF
>.|15|TRBJ2-5|TRBD2|TRBV4-2
TGTGCCAGCAGCCCGGTAGCGGGGGGGCCGGAGACCCAGTACTTC
CASSPVAGGPETQYF
>.|13|TRBJ1-5|.|TRBV7-9
TGTGCCAGCAGTTACAGGGTCAATCAGCCCCAGCATTTT
CASSYRVNQPQHF